This T cell receptor beta chain emerged from a study of beta chain features in type 1 diabetes. Sorting of CD4+ naive, central memory, regulatory and stem cell-like memory cells was performed via CD45RO/CCR7/CD25/CD127/CD95/CD27. Trimming cost V 4 bases and J 5 bases, with 14 bases left between them. Germline CDR1 reads MNHNY; CDR2 reads SVGAGI (reference sequence). This CDR3 is 14 amino acids long. This clone was seen more than once but under ten times. Antigen unknown. Study outcomes and limitations: Possible PCR preference for shorter templates applied equally to patients and controls. Sequencing from cDNA could over-represent high-TCR-expressing cells. Type 1 diabetes patients had moderately but significantly shorter TCRB CDR3s in all four CD4+ subsets.

The sequenced template was cDNA made from the entire isolated RNA. Some clones are missing from TCRdb's copy, which holds only in-frame ones; the method was immunoSEQ multiplex PCR. This sample has 250,000 to 300,000 clones, with 8% found just once. The V gene is TRBV6-6, the J gene TRBJ2-5, with D possibly matching TRBD2 (7 bases). Source material: central memory CD4+ T cells from blood. The receptor comes from a woman aged 18-30 years in good health. CDR3 sequence: CASSLGGAGETQYF. CDR3 sequence (DNA): TGTGCCAGCAGTTTGGGGGGGGCAGGGGAGACCCAGTACTTC.